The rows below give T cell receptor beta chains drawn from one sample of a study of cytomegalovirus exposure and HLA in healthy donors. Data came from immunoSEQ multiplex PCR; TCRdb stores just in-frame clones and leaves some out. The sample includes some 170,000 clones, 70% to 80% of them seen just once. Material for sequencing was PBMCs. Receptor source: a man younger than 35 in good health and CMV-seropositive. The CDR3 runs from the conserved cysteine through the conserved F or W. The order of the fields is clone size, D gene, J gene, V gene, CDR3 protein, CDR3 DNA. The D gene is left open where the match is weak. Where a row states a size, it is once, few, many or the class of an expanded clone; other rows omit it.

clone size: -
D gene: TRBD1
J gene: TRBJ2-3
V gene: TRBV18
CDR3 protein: CASSPSDRVTDTQYF
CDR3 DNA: TGTGCCAGCTCACCATCCGACAGGGTCACAGATACGCAGTATTTT

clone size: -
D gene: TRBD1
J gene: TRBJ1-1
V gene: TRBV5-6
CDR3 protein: CASSLVQGWSGAFF
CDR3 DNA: TGTGCCAGCAGCTTGGTACAGGGGTGGAGTGGAGCTTTCTTT

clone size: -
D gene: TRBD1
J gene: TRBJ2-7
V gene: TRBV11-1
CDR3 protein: CASSSGILTGAHGEQYF
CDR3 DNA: TGTGCCAGCAGCTCAGGGATATTGACAGGGGCCCACGGCGAGCAGTACTTC

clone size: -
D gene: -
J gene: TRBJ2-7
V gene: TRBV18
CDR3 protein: CASSPQPTWDTAYEQYF
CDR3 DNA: TGTGCCAGCTCACCGCAACCAACCTGGGACACGGCCTACGAGCAGTACTTC

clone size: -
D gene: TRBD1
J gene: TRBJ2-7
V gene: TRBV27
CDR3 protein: CASSWGQGYEQYF
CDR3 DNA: TGTGCCAGCAGTTGGGGACAGGGGTACGAGCAGTACTTC

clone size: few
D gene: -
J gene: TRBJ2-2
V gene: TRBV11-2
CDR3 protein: CASSFGRDTGELFF
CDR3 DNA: TGTGCCAGCAGCTTCGGGCGGGACACCGGGGAGCTGTTTTTT

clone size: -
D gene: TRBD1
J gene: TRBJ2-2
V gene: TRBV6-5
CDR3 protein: CASRRGQGAPGELFF
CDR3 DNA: TGTGCCAGCCGGAGGGGACAGGGGGCGCCCGGGGAGCTGTTTTTT

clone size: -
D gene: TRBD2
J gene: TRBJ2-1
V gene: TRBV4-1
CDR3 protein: CASSQGTSDYNEQFF
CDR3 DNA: TGCGCCAGCAGCCAAGGGACTAGCGACTACAATGAGCAGTTCTTC

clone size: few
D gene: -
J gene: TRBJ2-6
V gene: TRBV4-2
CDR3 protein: CASSQASDGGANVLTF
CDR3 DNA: TGTGCCAGCAGCCAAGCTTCCGATGGCGGGGCCAACGTCCTGACTTTC

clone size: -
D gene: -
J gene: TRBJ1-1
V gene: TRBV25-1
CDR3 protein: CASSGGEATEAFF
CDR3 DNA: TGTGCCAGCAGTGGGGGAGAAGCTACTGAAGCTTTCTTT

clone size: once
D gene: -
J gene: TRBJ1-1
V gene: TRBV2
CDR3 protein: CAEPEAFF
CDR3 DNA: TGTGCCGAGCCTGAAGCTTTCTTT

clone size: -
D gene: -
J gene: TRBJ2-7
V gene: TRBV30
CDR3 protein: CAWNSGVHEQYF
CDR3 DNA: TGTGCCTGGAACTCGGGAGTCCACGAGCAGTACTTC

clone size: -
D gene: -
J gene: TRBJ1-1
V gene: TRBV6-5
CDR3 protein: CASSYTGQMNTEAFF
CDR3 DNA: TGTGCCAGCAGTTACACAGGACAGATGAACACTGAAGCTTTCTTT

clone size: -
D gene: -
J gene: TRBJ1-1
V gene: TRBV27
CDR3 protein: CASSPGLGGAEAFF
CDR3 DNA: TGTGCCAGCAGTCCGGGCCTCGGAGGAGCTGAAGCTTTCTTT

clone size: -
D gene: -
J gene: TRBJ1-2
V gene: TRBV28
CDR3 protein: CASSLYRASNYGYTF
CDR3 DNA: TGTGCCAGCAGTTTATACAGGGCCTCTAACTATGGCTACACCTTC

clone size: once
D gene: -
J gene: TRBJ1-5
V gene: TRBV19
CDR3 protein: CASSPPGSNQPQHF
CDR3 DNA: TGTGCCAGTAGTCCCCCGGGTAGCAATCAGCCCCAGCATTTT

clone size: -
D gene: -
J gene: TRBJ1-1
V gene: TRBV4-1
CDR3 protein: CASSHDTYTEAFF
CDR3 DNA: TGCGCCAGCAGCCACGACACCTACACTGAAGCTTTCTTT

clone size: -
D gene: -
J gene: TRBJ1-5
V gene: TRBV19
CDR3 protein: CASSIDRGQPQHF
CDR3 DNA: TGTGCCAGTAGTATAGATCGCGGACAGCCCCAGCATTTT

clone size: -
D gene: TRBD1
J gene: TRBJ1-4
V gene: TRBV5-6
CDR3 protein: CASSQGARRTNEKLFF
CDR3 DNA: TGTGCCAGCAGCCAGGGGGCCCGTAGAACTAATGAAAAACTGTTTTTT

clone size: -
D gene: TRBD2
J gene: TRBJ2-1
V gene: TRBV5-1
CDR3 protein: CASSGLLAGGRNEQFF
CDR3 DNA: TGCGCCAGCAGCGGACTACTAGCGGGAGGGCGGAATGAGCAGTTCTTC

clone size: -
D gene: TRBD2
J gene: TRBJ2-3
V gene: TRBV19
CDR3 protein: CASRETSGGPTDTQYF
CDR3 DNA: TGTGCCAGTAGGGAGACTAGCGGGGGACCCACAGATACGCAGTATTTT

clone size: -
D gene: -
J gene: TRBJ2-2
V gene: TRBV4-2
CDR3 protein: CASSHRPFGETGELFF
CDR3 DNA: TGTGCCAGCAGCCACCGTCCGTTTGGGGAGACCGGGGAGCTGTTTTTT

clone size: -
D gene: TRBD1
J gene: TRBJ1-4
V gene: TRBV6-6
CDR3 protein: CASSWGQSEKLFF
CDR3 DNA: TGTGCCAGCAGTTGGGGACAGTCTGAAAAACTGTTTTTT

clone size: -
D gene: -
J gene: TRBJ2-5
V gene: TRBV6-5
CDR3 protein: CASSYSFAGLETQYF
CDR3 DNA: TGTGCCAGCAGTTACTCGTTCGCCGGGTTGGAGACCCAGTACTTC

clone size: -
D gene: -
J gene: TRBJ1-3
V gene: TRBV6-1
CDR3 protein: CASSDPTVASGNTIYF
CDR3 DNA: TGTGCCAGCAGTGACCCGACGGTAGCCTCTGGAAACACCATATATTTT

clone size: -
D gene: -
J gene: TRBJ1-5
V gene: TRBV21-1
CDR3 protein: CASSKEEGTGTNSNQPQHF
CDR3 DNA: TGTGCCAGCAGCAAGGAGGAAGGGACAGGGACAAATAGCAATCAGCCCCAGCATTTT

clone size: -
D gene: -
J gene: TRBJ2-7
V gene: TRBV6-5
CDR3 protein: CASSLGLKTYEQYF
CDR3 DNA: TGTGCCAGCAGTCTAGGACTTAAAACATACGAGCAGTACTTC

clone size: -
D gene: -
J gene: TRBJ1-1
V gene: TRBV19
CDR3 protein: CASTSPPGIRITEAFF
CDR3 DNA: TGTGCCAGTACCTCCCCGCCAGGCATTCGGATCACTGAAGCTTTCTTT

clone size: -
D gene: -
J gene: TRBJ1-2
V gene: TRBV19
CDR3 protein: CASIGTRGRYGYTF
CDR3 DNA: TGTGCCAGTATCGGGACAAGGGGAAGATATGGCTACACCTTC

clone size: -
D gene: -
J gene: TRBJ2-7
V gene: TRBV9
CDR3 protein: CASSATSSYEQYF
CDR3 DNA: TGTGCCAGCAGCGCAACTAGCTCCTACGAGCAGTACTTC

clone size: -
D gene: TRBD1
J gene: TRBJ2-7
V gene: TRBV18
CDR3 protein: CASSPWTGNHEQYF
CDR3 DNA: TGTGCCAGCTCACCCTGGACAGGGAACCACGAGCAGTACTTC

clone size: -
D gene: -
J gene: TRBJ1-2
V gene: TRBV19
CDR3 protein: CASSIQGGYTF
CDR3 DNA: TGTGCCAGTAGTATCCAGGGGGGCTACACCTTC

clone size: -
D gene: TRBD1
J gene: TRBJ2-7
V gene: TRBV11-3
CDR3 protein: CASSPEGTGQQYF
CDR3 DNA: TGTGCCAGCAGCCCAGAGGGGACAGGGCAGCAGTACTTC

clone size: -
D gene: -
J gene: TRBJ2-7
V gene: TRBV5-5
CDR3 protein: CASSLRTTLTRSYEQYF
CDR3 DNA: TGTGCCAGCAGCTTGAGGACTACCCTTACCCGCAGTTACGAGCAGTACTTC

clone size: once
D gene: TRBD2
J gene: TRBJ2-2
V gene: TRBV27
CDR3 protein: CASSPITGLAGNTGELFF
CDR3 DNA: TGTGCCAGCAGTCCTATCACCGGACTAGCGGGAAACACCGGGGAGCTGTTTTTT

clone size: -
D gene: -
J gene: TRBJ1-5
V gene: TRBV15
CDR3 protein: CATSRDGGSNQPQHF
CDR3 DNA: TGTGCCACCAGCAGAGATGGAGGAAGCAATCAGCCCCAGCATTTT

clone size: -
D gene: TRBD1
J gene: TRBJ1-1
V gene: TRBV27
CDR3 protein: CASSLSRTGGEAFF
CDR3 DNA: TGTGCCAGCAGTTTATCGAGGACAGGAGGTGAAGCTTTCTTT

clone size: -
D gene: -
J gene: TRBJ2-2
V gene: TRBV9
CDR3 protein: CASSVALITYTGELFF
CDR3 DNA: TGTGCCAGCAGCGTAGCCTTAATTACTTACACCGGGGAGCTGTTTTTT

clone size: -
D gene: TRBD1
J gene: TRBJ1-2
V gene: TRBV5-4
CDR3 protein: CASSLNRGRDYGYTF
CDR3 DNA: TGTGCCAGCAGCCTAAACAGGGGTCGGGACTATGGCTACACCTTC

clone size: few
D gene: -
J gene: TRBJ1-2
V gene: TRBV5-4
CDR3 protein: CASTLPGQTHYGYTF
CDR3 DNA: TGTGCCAGCACCCTTCCCGGACAGACACACTATGGCTACACCTTC

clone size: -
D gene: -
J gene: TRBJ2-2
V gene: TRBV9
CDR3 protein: CASTPPGNTGELFF
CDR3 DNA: TGTGCCAGCACCCCACCAGGGAACACCGGGGAGCTGTTTTTT

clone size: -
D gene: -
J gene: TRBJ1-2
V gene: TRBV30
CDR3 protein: CAWGLEGLSSF
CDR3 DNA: TGTGCCTGGGGGCTTGAGGGACTTTCCTCCTTC

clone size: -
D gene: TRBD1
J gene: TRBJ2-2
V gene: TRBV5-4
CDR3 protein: CASSFPGTGAGELFF
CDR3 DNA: TGTGCCAGCAGCTTCCCCGGGACAGGGGCCGGGGAGCTGTTTTTT

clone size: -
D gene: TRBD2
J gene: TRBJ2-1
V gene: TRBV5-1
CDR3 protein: CASSFEGGPISNEQFF
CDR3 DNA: TGCGCCAGCAGCTTCGAGGGAGGGCCGATTAGCAATGAGCAGTTCTTC

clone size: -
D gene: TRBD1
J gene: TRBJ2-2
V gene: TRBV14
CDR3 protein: CASSRRDRDTGELFF
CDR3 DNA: TGTGCCAGCAGCCGCCGGGACAGAGACACCGGGGAGCTGTTTTTT

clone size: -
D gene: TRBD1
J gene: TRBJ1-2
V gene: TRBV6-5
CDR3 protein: CASRQGQGVGYTF
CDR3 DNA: TGTGCCAGCAGACAGGGACAGGGGGTTGGCTACACCTTC

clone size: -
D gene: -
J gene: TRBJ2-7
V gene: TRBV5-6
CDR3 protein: CASSWGGGSSSYEQYF
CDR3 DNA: TGTGCCAGCAGCTGGGGGGGCGGATCGAGCTCCTACGAGCAGTACTTC

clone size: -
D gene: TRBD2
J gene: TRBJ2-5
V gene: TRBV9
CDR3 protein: CASSVEGLAGGHQETQYF
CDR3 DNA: TGTGCCAGCAGCGTAGAGGGCCTAGCGGGGGGCCACCAAGAGACCCAGTACTTC

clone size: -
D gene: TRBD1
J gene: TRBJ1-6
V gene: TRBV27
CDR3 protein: CASSPGQGAVSPLHF
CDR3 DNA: TGTGCCAGCAGTCCGGGACAGGGGGCAGTCTCACCCCTCCACTTT

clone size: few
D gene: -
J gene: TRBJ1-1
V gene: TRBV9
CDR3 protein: CASSVQVNTEAFF
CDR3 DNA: TGTGCCAGCAGCGTACAGGTGAACACTGAAGCTTTCTTT